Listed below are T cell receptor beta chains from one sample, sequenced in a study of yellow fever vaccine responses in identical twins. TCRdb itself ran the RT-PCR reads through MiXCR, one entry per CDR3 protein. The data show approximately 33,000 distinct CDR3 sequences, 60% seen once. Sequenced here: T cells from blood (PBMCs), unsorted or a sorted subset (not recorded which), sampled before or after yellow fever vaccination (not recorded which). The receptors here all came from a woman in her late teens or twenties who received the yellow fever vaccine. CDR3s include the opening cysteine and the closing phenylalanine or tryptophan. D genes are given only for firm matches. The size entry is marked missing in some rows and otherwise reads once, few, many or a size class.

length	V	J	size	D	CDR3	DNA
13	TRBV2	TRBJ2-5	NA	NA	CASSEMGHQTQYF	TGTGCCAGCAGTGAGATGGGACACCAGACCCAGTACTTC
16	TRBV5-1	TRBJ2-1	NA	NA	CASSPPFREAYNEQFF	TGCGCCAGCAGCCCCCCCTTTCGGGAAGCCTACAATGAGCAGTTCTTC
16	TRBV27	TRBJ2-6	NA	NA	CASSRTVSSGANVLTF	TGTGCCAGCAGTCGGACAGTTAGCTCTGGGGCCAACGTCCTGACTTTC
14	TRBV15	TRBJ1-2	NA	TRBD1	CATSTRQGAYGYTF	TGTGCCACCAGCACCCGACAGGGGGCCTATGGCTACACCTTC
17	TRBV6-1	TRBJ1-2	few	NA	CASSELWPVRLERGYTF	TGTGCCAGCAGTGAACTATGGCCAGTTCGACTTGAGCGTGGCTACACCTTC
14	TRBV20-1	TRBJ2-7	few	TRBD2	CSARGRINSYEQYF	TGCAGTGCGCGGGGGAGGATCAACTCCTACGAGCAGTACTTC
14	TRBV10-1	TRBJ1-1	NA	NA	CASSLTPRDTEAFF	TGCGCCAGCAGTTTGACACCTCGGGACACTGAAGCTTTCTTT
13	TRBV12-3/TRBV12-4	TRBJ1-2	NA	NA	CASSLSFVFGYTF	TGTGCCAGCAGTTTAAGTTTTGTATTCGGCTACACCTTC
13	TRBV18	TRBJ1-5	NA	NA	CASSPVGNQPQHF	TGTGCCAGCTCACCGGTGGGCAATCAGCCCCAGCATTTT
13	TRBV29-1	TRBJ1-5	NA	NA	CSAASGTNQPQHF	TGCAGCGCCGCGTCCGGGACAAATCAGCCCCAGCATTTT
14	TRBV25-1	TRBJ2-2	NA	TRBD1	CASSRDSYTGELFF	TGTGCCAGCAGTCGGGACAGTTACACCGGGGAGCTGTTTTTT
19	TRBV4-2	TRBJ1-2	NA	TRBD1	CASSQVPRPEQGRNYGYTF	TGTGCCAGCAGCCAAGTACCCCGCCCGGAACAGGGGCGAAACTATGGCTACACCTTC
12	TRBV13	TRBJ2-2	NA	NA	CASRPGAGELFF	TGTGCCAGCAGACCCGGGGCCGGGGAGCTGTTTTTT
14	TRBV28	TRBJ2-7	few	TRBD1	CASSFWDRGYEQYF	TGTGCCAGCAGTTTCTGGGACAGGGGTTACGAGCAGTACTTC
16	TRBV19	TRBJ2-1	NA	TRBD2	CASSPGSGRAYNEQFF	TGTGCCAGTAGTCCCGGTAGCGGGAGGGCCTACAATGAGCAGTTCTTC
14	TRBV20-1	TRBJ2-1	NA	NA	CSARGGPSYNEQFF	TGCAGTGCTAGAGGGGGCCCCTCCTACAATGAGCAGTTCTTC
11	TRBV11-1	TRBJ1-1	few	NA	CASSSIFEAFF	TGTGCCAGCAGCTCCATTTTTGAAGCTTTCTTT
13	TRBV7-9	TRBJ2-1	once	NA	CASSLNTINEQFF	TGTGCCAGCAGCTTAAACACAATCAATGAGCAGTTCTTC
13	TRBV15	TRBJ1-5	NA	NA	CATSWTDNQPQHF	TGTGCCACCAGCTGGACAGACAATCAGCCCCAGCATTTT
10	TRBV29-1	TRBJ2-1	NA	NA	CSVAHAEQFF	TGCAGCGTTGCTCATGCTGAGCAGTTCTTC
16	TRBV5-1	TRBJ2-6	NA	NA	CASSLGTPTRANVLTF	TGCGCCAGCAGCTTAGGTACACCTACGAGGGCCAACGTCCTGACTTTC
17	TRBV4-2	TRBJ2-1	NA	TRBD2	CASSHNTLAGGGNEQFF	TGTGCCAGCAGCCACAACACCCTAGCGGGAGGTGGGAATGAGCAGTTCTTC
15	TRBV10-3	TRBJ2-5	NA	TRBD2	CAIRDTSGSQETQYF	TGTGCCATCAGAGACACTAGCGGGAGTCAAGAGACCCAGTACTTC
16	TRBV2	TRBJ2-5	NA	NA	CASSERVSGPRETQYF	TGTGCCAGCAGTGAAAGGGTTAGCGGCCCAAGGGAGACCCAGTACTTC
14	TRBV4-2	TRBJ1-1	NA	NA	CASSQVGANTEAFF	TGTGCCAGCAGCCAAGTAGGGGCGAACACTGAAGCTTTCTTT
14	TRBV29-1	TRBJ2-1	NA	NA	CSVENPTWDNEQFF	TGCAGCGTTGAAAACCCAACTTGGGACAATGAGCAGTTCTTC
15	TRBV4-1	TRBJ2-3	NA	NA	CASSQVKAATDTQYF	TGCGCCAGCAGCCAGGTCAAAGCTGCCACAGATACGCAGTATTTT
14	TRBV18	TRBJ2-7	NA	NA	CASSENGDSYEQYF	TGTGCCAGCTCAGAAAACGGAGACTCCTACGAGCAGTACTTC